This passage covers 22 T cell receptor beta chains from one sample sequenced in a study of blood T cell repertoires in COVID-19. TCRdb's copy holds only in-frame clones and misses some; the assay was immunoSEQ multiplex PCR. The sample has roughly 300,000 clones, 83% seen once. Sequenced input: peripheral blood. Receptor source: a woman between 45 and 65 years old who had recovered from COVID-19.

This chain connects TRBV27 to TRBJ1-1, with D tentatively TRBD1 (6 bases). The CDR3 covers 15 residues. With 3 bases removed from V and 0 bases from J, the gap between germline ends came to 11 bases. Germline assignment: CDR1 MNHEY and CDR2 SMNVEV (reference sequence). CDR3 residues: CASSFGTGLNTEAFF. CDR3 coding DNA: TGTGCCAGCAGTTTCGGCACAGGGCTGAACACTGAAGCTTTCTTT.

DNA for the CDR3: TGCGCCAGCAGCCCCAGGGATGCGGGAGAGCAGTACTTC. It yields the protein CASSPRDAGEQYF. The chain has TRBV5-1 and TRBJ2-7; weak D call: TRBD2 (6 bases). The CDR3 covers 13 residues. CDR1 is SGHRS and CDR2 is YFSETQ in the germline V gene. The V gene lost 4 bases and the J gene lost 7 bases, with 15 bases spanning the gap.

This clone was counted between two and nine times. The V gene is TRBV28, the J gene TRBJ2-7, with 8 bases lining up with TRBD2. J gave up 2 bases and V 7 bases, and 4 bases lay outside the gene matches. The CDR3 sequence is 13 residues long. The germline gives CDR1 MDHEN, CDR2 SYDVKM. The CDR3 region is CASNGRGTYEQYF. Here the CDR3 DNA reads TGTGCCAGCAACGGGAGGGGGACCTACGAGCAGTACTTC.

This chain joins TRBV19 and TRBJ1-5, with 7 bases fitting TRBD1. The CDR3 has 17 residues. V shed 0 bases and J 4 bases; nucleotides not matched to a gene: 9. Germline-derived CDR1 and CDR2 are LNHDA and SQIVND (reference sequence). Here the CDR3 reads CASSIETRGRGNQPQHF. DNA for the CDR3: TGTGCCAGTAGTATAGAAACAAGGGGGCGCGGTAATCAGCCCCAGCATTTT.

The chain is built from TRBV23-1 and TRBJ2-7, with D perhaps TRBD1 (6 bases). TRBV23-1 carries the ORF label, with uncertain function. V was shortened by 1 base and J by 2 bases, with 9 bases between the two germline ends. The CDR3 is 14 residues long. This CDR3 reads CASSQCHRAYEQYF. The CDR3 bases are TGCGCCAGCAGTCAATGCCACAGGGCCTACGAGCAGTACTTC.

The CDR3 DNA follows: TGTGCCACCAGGAGTGCCGGGACTAGCGGGAACAATGAGCAGTTCTTC. Translated: CATRSAGTSGNNEQFF. The chain uses TRBV24-1 and TRBJ2-1; the match to TRBD2 covers 13 bases. Germline values: CDR1 KGHDR, CDR2 SFDVKD. CDR3 length: 16 amino acids. J lost 5 bases, V lost 7 bases, and 7 bases had no gene match.

This chain connects TRBV2 to TRBJ1-6; 10 bases match TRBD1. The CDR3 extends over 14 amino acids. Losses at the gene ends were 3 bases for V and 9 bases for J; bases not matched to a gene: 2. Germline CDR1 reads SNHLY; CDR2 reads FYNNEI. This CDR3 reads CASSEGQGSSPLHF. In nucleotides, the CDR3 is TGTGCCAGCAGTGAGGGACAGGGGAGTTCACCCCTCCACTTT.

The chain carries TRBV9 and TRBJ2-5, with TRBD1 matching over 8 bases. Germline values: CDR1 SGDLS, CDR2 YYNGEE. Germline trimming cut 4 bases from V and 5 bases from J; bases unmatched to any gene: 4. The CDR3 is made up of 13 amino acids. As DNA, the CDR3 is TGTGCCAGCAGCCCTCGGACAGGGGAGACCCAGTACTTC. This encodes CASSPRTGETQYF.

The V call is TRBV5-4, the J call TRBJ2-3, with a weak D call TRBD2 (6 bases). The CDR3 is 17 residues long. CDR1 and CDR2 from the germline V gene are SGHNT and YYREEE (reference sequence). Trimming left V 2 bases short and J 0 bases short, with 16 bases between. The CDR3: CASSFWGLGFSTDTQYF. The CDR3 bases are TGTGCCAGCAGCTTTTGGGGACTTGGGTTTAGCACAGATACGCAGTATTTT.

The chain recombines TRBV7-9 with TRBJ1-2; D possibly corresponds to TRBD1 (5 bases). Per germline, CDR1 SEHNR and CDR2 FQNEAQ (reference sequence). The V end was cut by 5 bases, the J end by 10 bases, with 20 bases between. The CDR3 runs 14 residues. The DNA of the CDR3 is TGTGCCAGCAGCCCAGTTAGGACAACGCCGGACTACACCTTC. Its translation is CASSPVRTTPDYTF. Drawing the rest from reference TRBV7-9 and TRBJ1-2, the complete variable domain is DTGVSQNPRHKITKRGQNVTFRCDPISEHNRLYWYRQTLGQGPEFLTYFQNEAQLEKSRLLSDRFSAERPKGSFSTLEIQRTEQGDSAMYLCASSPVRTTPDYTFGSGTRLTVV.

Turning to this clone: Compared with germline, one end of the junction differs, possibly owing to a read error. The gene calls are TRBV5-1 and TRBJ2-7; perhaps TRBD1 as D (8 bases). The CDR3 consists of 16 residues. Germline CDR1 SGHRS, CDR2 YFSETQ. Written as DNA, the CDR3 is TGCGCCCGCAGCCGGGGGGTCAGGGGGCAGGGCGGCGAGCAGTACTTC. It codes for CARSRGVRGQGGEQYF.

The V call is TRBV5-5, the J call TRBJ1-2, with TRBD1 matching over 9 bases. The CDR3 totals 13 residues. Losses at the gene ends were 1 base for V and 11 bases for J; bases not matched to a gene: 6. Germline CDR1 and CDR2: SGHKS and YYEKEE (reference sequence). CDR3 region: CASSLWDRDRYTF. CDR3 nucleotides: TGTGCCAGCAGCTTGTGGGACAGGGATCGGTACACCTTC.

The rearrangement uses TRBV27 and TRBJ1-6; a weak D match, TRBD1 (6 bases). Trimming stripped 6 bases from V and 9 bases from J, with 18 bases between. Germline assignment: CDR1 MNHEY and CDR2 SMNVEV (reference sequence). The CDR3 is 15 amino acids. DNA for the CDR3: TGTGCCAGCAGAGGGGGAGATCGGATTTTTTCACCCCTCCACTTT. As protein: CASRGGDRIFSPLHF.

The V and J genes are TRBV3-1 (or the pseudogene TRBV3-2) and TRBJ1-4, with D possibly matching TRBD1 (5 bases). V was clipped by 1 base and J by 11 bases, with 8 bases between them. The length of the CDR3 is 12 residues. CDR1 is LGHDT and CDR2 is YNNKEL in the germline V gene (reference sequence). CDR3 bases: TGTGCCAGCAGCCAAGGTTACAGGAAACTGTTTTTT. It is translated as CASSQGYRKLFF.

The chain carries TRBV29-1 and TRBJ1-3; 8 nucleotides match TRBD1. The germline V gene encodes CDR1 SQVTM and CDR2 ANQGSEA. With V trimmed by 0 bases and J by 4 bases, 8 bases remained unmatched. This CDR3 contains 16 residues. The CDR3 sequence: CSVEDRGRGRGNTIYF. CDR3 nucleotides: TGCAGCGTTGAAGATCGGGGCAGGGGGCGCGGAAACACCATATATTTT.

This rearrangement joins TRBV6-9 to TRBJ2-5, with D possibly TRBD2 on 6 matching bases. CDR1 is MNHGY and CDR2 is SVAAGI in the germline V gene. V was shortened by 2 bases and J by 7 bases, with 26 bases between the two germline ends. The CDR3 is made up of 18 amino acids. CDR3: CASSYRLAINIPLGTQYF. DNA of the CDR3: TGTGCCAGCAGTTATCGGCTAGCGATTAATATTCCCCTCGGGACCCAGTACTTC.

The CDR3 nucleotides are TGTGCCAGCAGCTTAGAATCGGGGACTGAAGCTTTCTTT. Translating it yields CASSLESGTEAFF. This chain links TRBV7-9 with TRBJ1-1; unclear D gene. The CDR3 is 13 amino acids. Trimming pared 1 base from V and 5 bases from J, leaving 8 bases between. The germline V gene has CDR1 SEHNR and CDR2 FQNEAQ (reference sequence).

This chain uses TRBV6-2 or TRBV6-3 with TRBJ2-7; 7 nucleotides align to TRBD2. The CDR3 consists of 15 residues. CDR1 and CDR2 (germline): MNHEY, SVGEGT. J gave up 0 bases and V 2 bases, and 4 bases lay outside the gene matches. The chain's CDR3 is CASSYGVAGSYEQYF. The DNA for the CDR3 is TGTGCCAGCAGTTACGGGGTAGCGGGCTCCTACGAGCAGTACTTC.

The J gene is TRBJ1-2, the V gene TRBV19; 8 bases map to TRBD1. The CDR3 extends over 15 amino acids. Germline lookup yields CDR1 LNHDA and CDR2 SQIVND (reference sequence). The V gene end was trimmed by 1 base and the J gene end by 3 bases; junction bases not matched to a gene: 4. The chain's CDR3 is CASSIVAGGDYGYTF. For the CDR3, the DNA is TGTGCCAGTAGTATAGTTGCAGGGGGCGACTATGGCTACACCTTC. The entire variable domain, with the rest obtained from reference TRBV19 and TRBJ1-2, is as follows: DGGITQSPKYLFRKEGQNVTLSCEQNLNHDAMYWYRQDPGQGLRLIYYSQIVNDFQKGDIAEGYSVSREKKESFPLTVTSAQKNPTAFYLCASSIVAGGDYGYTFGSGTRLTVV.

V and J are TRBV29-1 and TRBJ2-2, with D perhaps matching TRBD2 (6 bases). Trimming removed 6 bases from V and 4 bases from J, with 15 bases in between. Germline V gene lookup returns CDR1 SQVTM and CDR2 ANQGSEA. The CDR3 spans 14 residues. CDR3 nucleotide sequence: TGCAGCGTCCGGGAGCGGTCGCTCACCGGGGAGCTGTTTTTT. This translates into CSVRERSLTGELFF.

This clone has just one count. This sequence joins TRBV4-3 and TRBJ1-2, with 9 bases that match TRBD1. The CDR3 is made up of 15 amino acids. Germline CDR1 LGHNA, CDR2 YSLEER. The V and J ends lost 4 bases and 2 bases, in that order; junction bases with no gene match: 5. The CDR3 DNA follows: TGCGCCAGCAGCCCACAGGGGGCAGTGAACTATGGCTACACCTTC. Amino acid sequence: CASSPQGAVNYGYTF.

The chain combines TRBV19 with TRBJ2-1; 8 positions agree with TRBD2. CDR1 is LNHDA, CDR2 SQIVND, per germline (reference sequence). The CDR3 is 16 amino acids. The ends lost 3 bases at V and 0 bases at J; junction bases unmatched: 4. CDR3 nucleotides: TGTGCCAGTAGTATTTCCGGGAGGGCCTCCTACAATGAGCAGTTCTTC. Amino acids: CASSISGRASYNEQFF.